The 15 T cell receptor beta chains reported below all come from one sample, sequenced in a study of T cells in Graves' hyperthyroidism and ophthalmopathy. Amplification of TCR beta CDR3 regions used RNA as the template. The HTBI primer set was used in a first-round RT-PCR of the TCR CDR3. TCRdb recomputed calls from the multiplex PCR reads with MiXCR, one row per CDR3 protein. The sample shows about 290,000 distinct CDR3 sequences, roughly 13% of them seen only once. The source material was blood. These receptors originate from a woman aged 30 to 39 with Graves' hyperthyroidism that later progressed to Graves' ophthalmopathy.

Many counts were recorded for this clonotype. The chain has TRBV7-9 and TRBJ2-7, with TRBD2 identical over 7 bases. V lost 4 bases, J lost 4 bases, and 4 bases stayed unmatched. Looked up from germline, CDR1 is SEHNR and CDR2 is FQNEAQ (reference sequence). The CDR3 length is 13 residues. The CDR3 here is CASSSTSEYEQYF. The CDR3 DNA reads TGTGCCAGCAGCTCAACTAGCGAGTACGAGCAGTACTTC.

The genes are TRBV29-1 and TRBJ2-3; no definite D call. CDR3 size: 12 residues. Germline CDR1 SQVTM, CDR2 ANQGSEA. Between the trimmed V and J ends, which lost 6 bases and 4 bases, there was a span of 11 bases. DNA of the CDR3: TGCAGCGTCCTGACTGGGTCAGATACGCAGTATTTT. This translates into CSVLTGSDTQYF.

This clonotype was found many times. The chain links TRBV19 to TRBJ1-1; D is uncertain. Germline lookup yields CDR1 LNHDA and CDR2 SQIVND (reference sequence). CDR3 length: 14 amino acids. The V end lost 4 bases, the J end lost 0 bases, and 9 bases lay between the germline ends. This CDR3 is CASSRGDLNTEAFF. As DNA, the CDR3 is TGTGCCAGTAGTAGAGGTGATCTGAACACTGAAGCTTTCTTT.

The chain uses TRBV6-1 and TRBJ2-7; tentative D call: TRBD2 (5 bases). The CDR3 consists of 18 residues. Per germline, CDR1 MNHNS and CDR2 SASEGT. Deletions cut 1 base from V and 4 bases from J, with 23 bases between. The DNA for the CDR3 is TGTGCCAGCAGTGAAGTGTTTCGGGAAGGGCGAATGCTTTACGAGCAGTACTTC. It specifies CASSEVFREGRMLYEQYF.

This clonotype has a count of ten or more. The chain links TRBV10-3 to TRBJ2-7; 8 bases align to TRBD1. Trimming removed 7 bases from V and 1 base from J; junction bases left unmatched: 3. The V gene's germline CDR1 is ENHRY and CDR2 SYGVKD. The CDR3 totals 13 residues. DNA of the CDR3: TGTGCCATCACCGGGGACAGGTCCTACGAGCAGTACTTC. This translates into CAITGDRSYEQYF.

The table lists this clonotype with many counts. This sequence joins TRBV3-1 and TRBJ2-1, with 8 bases identical to TRBD2. Germline V gene sequence: CDR1 LGHDT, CDR2 YNNKEL (reference sequence). The CDR3 runs 17 residues. J lost 7 bases, V lost 4 bases, and 15 bases had no gene match. CDR3 sequence (DNA): TGTGCCAGCAGCCCCACTGAAGCGGGAGTCGTGGTGAATGAGCAGTTCTTC. This codes for CASSPTEAGVVVNEQFF.

The chain is built from TRBV12-3 or TRBV12-4 and TRBJ2-5; 11 nucleotides match TRBD2. This CDR3 region has 15 residues. With 5 bases clipped from V and 4 bases from J, the junction kept 6 bases outside the gene matches. The chain's CDR3 is CASSALAGGGETQYF. CDR3 sequence (DNA): TGTGCCAGCAGTGCGCTAGCGGGGGGCGGAGAGACCCAGTACTTC.

In this sample, this clonotype turned up many times. The chain recombines TRBV10-2 with TRBJ2-1; D ambiguous. Trimming removed 2 bases from V and 0 bases from J, with 5 bases in between. The CDR3 sequence is 14 residues long. The V gene's germline CDR1 is WSHSY and CDR2 SAAADI. The CDR3 protein is CASSERYSYNEQFF. The CDR3 DNA follows: TGCGCCAGCAGTGAGAGATACTCCTACAATGAGCAGTTCTTC.

To note about this clonotype: This may stem from a read error, because a much larger clone lies one nucleotide away. The chain has TRBV10-3 and TRBJ2-1, with no clear D. Germline V lookup: CDR1 ENHRY, CDR2 SYGVKD. Trimming pared 0 bases from V and 13 bases from J, leaving 10 bases between. The CDR3 is made up of 12 amino acids. The CDR3 region has the DNA TGTGCCATCAGTGAGTCTATCGAGACCCAGTTCTTC. It is translated as CAISESIETQFF.

This clonotype was seen at least ten times. V is TRBV3-1 and J is TRBJ2-7, with TRBD1 identical over 9 bases. Germline values: CDR1 LGHDT, CDR2 YNNKEL (reference sequence). There are 14 residues in the CDR3. Losses at the gene ends were 4 bases for V and 4 bases for J; bases not matched to a gene: 5. CDR3 sequence reads: CASSLGQGKYEQYF. The CDR3 DNA sequence: TGTGCCAGCAGCCTCGGACAGGGGAAGTACGAGCAGTACTTC.

This clonotype was observed at least ten times. The chain uses TRBV4-1 and TRBJ2-1; 7 bases agree with TRBD1. From germline, CDR1 is MGHRA and CDR2 YSYEKL. J lost 4 bases, V lost 4 bases, and 19 bases had no gene match. The CDR3 loop spans 19 amino acids. The CDR3 nucleotides read TGCGCCAGCAGCCTTTATCACCTCGACAGGGCCAAGTGGTACAATGAGCAGTTCTTC. This translates into CASSLYHLDRAKWYNEQFF.

This clonotype has ten or more counts. The DNA for the CDR3 is TGTGCCAGCAGCTTAGTGCCGGGAGGGCAGTACGAGCAGTACTTC. Amino acid sequence: CASSLVPGGQYEQYF. This chain uses TRBV7-2 with TRBJ2-7, with TRBD2 identical over 8 bases. The trim removed 1 base at V and 4 bases at J, leaving 6 bases unmatched. Germline V lookup: CDR1 SGHTA, CDR2 FQGNSA. The CDR3 length is 15 residues.

The V call is TRBV27, the J call TRBJ1-1, with 9 bases aligning to TRBD1. The CDR3 length is 18 residues. V trimming: 2 bases; J trimming: 4 bases; junction bases outside the gene matches: 14. Germline V gene lookup returns CDR1 MNHEY and CDR2 SMNVEV (reference sequence). The CDR3 sequence: CASSLPSRPGQGSTEAFF. The CDR3 DNA reads as TGTGCCAGCAGTTTACCCAGCCGTCCGGGACAGGGAAGCACTGAAGCTTTCTTT.

This clonotype was observed at least ten times. The chain uses TRBV27 and TRBJ2-7; 8 positions match TRBD2. CDR3 size: 14 residues. Germline V gives CDR1 MNHEY, CDR2 SMNVEV (reference sequence). V shed 3 bases and J 6 bases; nucleotides not matched to a gene: 7. The CDR3 loop is CASSFGGGGSEQYF. CDR3 in DNA: TGTGCCAGCAGTTTCGGGGGGGGCGGTTCCGAGCAGTACTTC.

This clonotype was found many times. V and J are TRBV7-2 and TRBJ2-2; TRBD2 is a possible D gene (5 bases). Looked up from germline, CDR1 is SGHTA and CDR2 is FQGNSA. The CDR3 spans 12 residues. Here the CDR3 reads CAAGKNTGELFF. CDR3 nucleotide sequence: TGTGCGGCCGGGAAGAACACCGGGGAGCTGTTTTTT.